This T cell receptor beta chain was sequenced for a study of cytomegalovirus exposure and HLA in healthy donors. Study results and caveats: For TCR beta chains, V- and J-gene trimming was later linked to a missense DCLRE1C variant. The study recorded around 160 TCR beta chains that were cytomegalovirus-associated.

A multiplex PCR was run with 60 Vbeta primers and 13 Jbeta primers. Original processing notes: Later, 65 million to 85 million unique TCR beta chains were counted in an analysis, and about 10 million of them were shared. Generated by immunoSEQ multiplex PCR, the TCRdb table keeps only in-frame clones and is missing some. V, J and clone size were drawn from that table, and D and trimming were deduced from the DNA. The table includes approximately 150,000 clones, 55% to 80% detected once. Turning to this clone: Its cognate antigen is unknown.

The CDR3 has 15 residues. Germline CDR1 is LGHNA and CDR2 is YSLEER. The ends lost 1 base at V and 4 bases at J; junction bases unmatched: 1. The V gene is TRBV4-3, the J gene TRBJ2-1, with 10 bases aligning to TRBD2. Sequenced material: PBMCs. The sequence was obtained from a woman in her sixties or seventies in good health and CMV-seropositive. CDR3: CASSQGTSGYNEQFF. The CDR3 DNA reads TGCGCCAGCAGCCAAGGGACTAGCGGATACAATGAGCAGTTCTTC.